Below, one T cell receptor beta chain is given with its context. CDR3 length: 15 amino acids. The V gene's germline CDR1 is SGHAT and CDR2 FQNNGV. After removal of 5 bases from V and 6 bases from J, the junction contained 9 bases not matched to a gene. The data belong to a study of blood T cell repertoires in COVID-19. As for the study in general: Acute and convalescent COVID-19 specimens originated in the United States, Italy and Spain. PBMCs, B-cell-depleted T cells, or T cells provided the cDNA or gDNA that made up the material.

Per the study methods: From reference gene primer amplification, estimates of nucleated cell counts were derived. Sequencing was performed with immunoSEQ multiplex PCR; in TCRdb, only in-frame clones are kept and a portion is missing. For V, J and clone size, that table is used; D and trimming come from the DNA. Of 70,000 to 85,000 clones in the sample, about 86% were seen once. The receptor was derived from a man older than 75 with active or convalescent COVID-19. Sequenced material: peripheral blood. The V gene is TRBV11-2, the J gene TRBJ2-2; 7 nucleotides line up with TRBD2. CDR3 loop: CASSAQRDPPGELFF. The CDR3 DNA follows: TGTGCCAGCAGCGCCCAGCGGGACCCCCCCGGGGAGCTGTTTTTT. Looking up the rest from reference TRBV11-2 and TRBJ2-2 gives the full variable domain: EAGVAQSPRYKIIEKRQSVAFWCNPISGHATLYWYQQILGQGPKLLIQFQNNGVVDDSQLPKDRFSAERLKGVDSTLKIQPAKLEDSAVYLCASSAQRDPPGELFFGEGSRLTVL.